This paragraph reports one T cell receptor beta chain. As yet, its antigen is unknown. Both 60 Vbeta primers and 13 Jbeta primers went into the PCR. Some clones are missing from TCRdb's copy, which holds only in-frame ones; the method was immunoSEQ multiplex PCR. The table records fewer than 200,000 clones, around 81% of them present only once. This specimen comes from a study of cytomegalovirus exposure and HLA in healthy donors. The study, taken as a whole, reports: In a later analysis, the majority of CMV-associated beta chains seemingly showed HLA restriction. Presence/absence analyses assumed roughly uniform sequencing depth across donors, which may not hold.

These donors, healthy bone marrow donors, were studied. There are 16 residues in the CDR3. Germline values: CDR1 KGHSH, CDR2 LQKENI. Deletions cut 2 bases from V and 3 bases from J, with 13 bases between. This sequence was found in a woman between 45 and 65 years old in good health and CMV-seronegative. The sample taken for sequencing was PBMCs. The chain carries TRBV18 and TRBJ1-4; D unclear. The CDR3 DNA follows: TGTGCCAGCTCACCAGTCGGGAGGTCGGCTAATGAAAAACTGTTTTTT. This sequence encodes CASSPVGRSANEKLFF.